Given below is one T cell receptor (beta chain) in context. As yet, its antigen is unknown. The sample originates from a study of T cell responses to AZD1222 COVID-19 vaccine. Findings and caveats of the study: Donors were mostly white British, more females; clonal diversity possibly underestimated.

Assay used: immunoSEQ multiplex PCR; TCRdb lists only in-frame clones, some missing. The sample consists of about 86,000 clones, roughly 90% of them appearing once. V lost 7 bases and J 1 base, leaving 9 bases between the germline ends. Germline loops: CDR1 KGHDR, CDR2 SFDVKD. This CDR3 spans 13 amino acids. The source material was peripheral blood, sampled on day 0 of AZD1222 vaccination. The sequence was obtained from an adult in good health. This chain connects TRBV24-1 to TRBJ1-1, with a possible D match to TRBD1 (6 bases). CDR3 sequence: CATRLQGNTEAFF. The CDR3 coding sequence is TGTGCCACCAGACTACAGGGGAACACTGAAGCTTTCTTT.